Each of the 17 T cell receptor beta chains below was sequenced from the same sample in a study of blood T cells in healthy people across ages. A J-beta primer mix and a sample-barcoded 5' primer were used in a second PCR of about 6 to 12 cycles. From the 5' RACE reads, TCRdb called clonotypes with MiXCR, one entry per CDR3 protein. This sample has some 760,000 distinct CDR3 sequences, with approximately 25% found just once. These records were also assigned to another study, of T cells of mothers and their children.

Sequencing used blood. The receptors originated from a boy aged 5-17 years in good health.

This chain joins TRBV11-2 and TRBJ2-1, with D perhaps TRBD1 (5 bases). V was shortened by 5 bases and J by 12 bases, with 23 bases between the two germline ends. The CDR3 runs to 15 residues. The germline V gene has CDR1 SGHAT and CDR2 FQNNGV. The CDR3 loop is CASSLILGREQVQFF. The CDR3 region has the DNA TGTGCCAGCAGCCTGATTCTCGGCAGGGAACAGGTGCAGTTCTTC.

The chain uses TRBV24-1 and TRBJ1-1; D gene ambiguous. The CDR3 sequence is 13 residues long. Germline CDR1 reads KGHDR; CDR2 reads SFDVKD. V was trimmed by 5 bases and J by 1 base, leaving 7 bases between them. In DNA, the CDR3 is TGTGCCACCAGTGGTCAGAAGAACACTGAAGCTTTCTTT. Translation: CATSGQKNTEAFF.

The table lists this clonotype with a few counts. V usage is TRBV7-9 and J usage is TRBJ2-1; D gene ambiguous. The germline V gene encodes CDR1 SEHNR and CDR2 FQNEAQ (reference sequence). V was shortened by 7 bases and J by 4 bases, with 5 bases between the two germline ends. The CDR3 is 11 amino acids. The CDR3 protein is CASKPYNEQFF. The CDR3 DNA follows: TGTGCCAGCAAACCTTACAATGAGCAGTTCTTC.

In this sample, this clonotype turned up a few times. V is TRBV15 and J is TRBJ2-4; D gene unclear. Trimming stripped 1 base from V and 0 bases from J, with 7 bases between. The germline V gene has CDR1 LNHNV and CDR2 YYDKDF (reference sequence). The CDR3 extends over 15 amino acids. The DNA of the CDR3 is TGTGCCACCAGCAGAGGCCGGTTAGCCAAAAACATTCAGTACTTC. Protein: CATSRGRLAKNIQYF. The whole variable domain, remainder taken from reference TRBV15 and TRBJ2-4, is DAMVIQNPRYQVTQFGKPVTLSCSQTLNHNVMYWYQQKSSQAPKLLFHYYDKDFNNEADTPDNFQSRRPNTSFCFLDIRSPGLGDTAMYLCATSRGRLAKNIQYFGAGTRLSVL.

Only a few counts were recorded for this clonotype. This sequence joins TRBV12-3 or TRBV12-4 and TRBJ2-1, with TRBD2 matching 9 bases. The CDR3 runs 16 residues. The V segment lost 5 bases and the J segment 1 base; nucleotides outside the gene matches: 6. CDR3 sequence: CASSPGLASSYNEQFF. The CDR3 coding sequence is TGTGCCAGCAGTCCCGGACTAGCGAGTTCCTACAATGAGCAGTTCTTC.

This clonotype was recorded a few times. The chain links TRBV7-8 to TRBJ1-1; D not certain. The V gene's germline CDR1 is SGHVS and CDR2 FQNEAQ. The CDR3 runs 13 residues. V was trimmed by 5 bases and J by 8 bases, leaving 15 bases between them. CDR3: CASSALLFTEAFF. Here the CDR3 DNA reads TGTGCCAGCAGCGCACTCCTGTTCACCGAAGCTTTCTTT.

The table lists this clonotype with a few counts. The chain joins TRBV12-3 or TRBV12-4 to TRBJ2-5; TRBD2 agrees at 10 bases. The J call may not be correct, given that the DNA end is closer to TRBJ2-1. The CDR3 is made up of 15 amino acids. CDR3 coding DNA: TGTGCCAGCACCCTCCTAGCGGGGGCTTACAATGAGCAGTTCTTC. It is translated as CASTLLAGAYNEQFF.

V and J are TRBV12-3 or TRBV12-4 and TRBJ2-1; D gene uncertain. The DNA end is more similar to TRBJ2-5, so the J call may be wrong. The CDR3 extends over 12 amino acids. The CDR3: CASSLGHETQYF. The CDR3 bases are TGTGCCAGCAGTTTAGGGCATGAGACCCAGTACTTC.

The rearrangement uses TRBV5-6 and TRBJ2-3, with D possibly TRBD1 on 5 matching bases. Germline V gene lookup returns CDR1 SGHDT and CDR2 YYEEEE. The V end was cut by 0 bases, the J end by 2 bases, with 10 bases between. The CDR3 sequence is 15 residues long. CDR3 DNA sequence: TGTGCCAGCAGCTTGGGTGACAGATACACAGATACGCAGTATTTT. Translated: CASSLGDRYTDTQYF.

There are a few counts of this clonotype. The V gene is TRBV12-3 or TRBV12-4, the J gene TRBJ1-5; D is uncertain. This CDR3 comprises 16 residues. V shed 2 bases and J shed 0 bases, with 11 bases lying between them. The CDR3 reads CASSLRTGHSNQPQHF. The CDR3 nucleotides read TGTGCCAGCAGTTTAAGGACGGGCCATAGCAATCAGCCCCAGCATTTT.

A few counts support this clonotype. The chain carries TRBV28 and TRBJ2-5; no firm D call. Trimming took 3 bases from V and 10 from J, leaving 12 bases between them. The germline V gene encodes CDR1 MDHEN and CDR2 SYDVKM. The CDR3 loop spans 12 amino acids. CDR3: CASSFNIGGQYF. As DNA, the CDR3 is TGTGCCAGCAGTTTCAATATCGGCGGCCAGTACTTC.

The sample holds a few counts of this clonotype. The gene calls are TRBV7-9 and TRBJ2-5, with 7 bases that match TRBD2. The end of the DNA is better explained by TRBJ2-1, so the J call may be wrong. This CDR3 is built from 15 residues. Germline V CDR1 and CDR2: SEHNR, FQNEAQ (reference sequence). CDR3 residues: CASSSASSGSNEQFF. DNA of the CDR3: TGTGCCAGCAGCTCTGCGTCTAGCGGATCCAATGAGCAGTTCTTC.

This chain links TRBV21-1 with TRBJ1-1; the table's TRBD1 call for D was not verified on the DNA. TRBV21-1 is marked as a pseudogene. This CDR3 has 15 residues. CDR3 residues: CASSKKGGENTEAFF. CDR3 DNA: TGTGCCAGCAGCAAGAAGGGGGGGGAGAACACTGAAGCTTTCTTT.

The chain is built from TRBV12-3 or TRBV12-4 and TRBJ1-5; tentatively, D is TRBD1 (5 bases). V gave up 4 bases and J gave up 5 bases, with 6 bases separating them. The CDR3 totals 12 residues. CDR3 residues: CASSWGDQPQHF. For the CDR3, the DNA is TGTGCCAGCAGTTGGGGGGATCAGCCCCAGCATTTT.

This clonotype is a singleton in its sample. One junction end disagrees with the germline gene, perhaps due to a read error. This CDR3 reads CATSLGSNNEQFF. The DNA of the CDR3 is TGTGCCACATCCCTGGGCTCCAACAACGAGCAGTTCTTC. This sequence joins TRBV10-3 and TRBJ2-1; D gene unclear. Germline lookup yields CDR1 ENHRY and CDR2 SYGVKD. The CDR3 is made up of 13 amino acids.

The J gene is TRBJ1-5, the V gene TRBV15, with a tentative D call TRBD1 (6 bases). This CDR3 spans 17 amino acids. The V gene's germline CDR1 is LNHNV and CDR2 YYDKDF (reference sequence). V lost 0 bases to trimming and J lost 4 bases, with 16 bases between them. DNA of the CDR3: TGTGCCACCAGCAGAGAACGCGCACAGGGCGGTAATCAGCCCCAGCATTTT. Translated, it gives CATSRERAQGGNQPQHF.

This clonotype was seen more than once but under ten times. The J gene is TRBJ1-1, the V gene TRBV29-1; a weak D match, TRBD1 (5 bases). Trimming pared 5 bases from V and 10 bases from J, leaving 14 bases between. In germline, CDR1 is SQVTM, CDR2 ANQGSEA. This CDR3 is built from 11 residues. The CDR3 region is CSVPDTWGAFF. In DNA form, the CDR3 reads TGCAGCGTTCCGGACACCTGGGGAGCTTTCTTT.